This TCR beta chain was identified during a study of blood T cell repertoires in COVID-19. Study context: From the United States, Italy and Spain came samples of acute and convalescent COVID-19. PBMCs, B-cell-depleted T cells, or T cells were the source of the cDNA or gDNA that made up the material.

Authors' methods: Reference gene primer amplification in the assay estimated nucleated cell counts. Libraries were prepared by immunoSEQ multiplex PCR; TCRdb keeps only in-frame clonotypes and omits some of them. The DNA gave D and trimming, while V, J and clone size come from that table. The sample yields around 100,000 clones, more than 85% seen once. The V end was cut by 4 bases, the J end by 5 bases, with 5 bases between. The CDR3 has 11 residues. Germline V lookup: CDR1 ENHRY, CDR2 SYGVKD. The sequence came from a man aged 25-45 years in a cohort sampled during active COVID-19. V is TRBV10-3 and J is TRBJ1-1; D remains ambiguous. The sample was peripheral blood. CDR3 sequence reads: CAISGETEAFF. CDR3 coding DNA: TGTGCCATCAGTGGAGAGACTGAAGCTTTCTTT.